This TCR beta chain was recorded in a study of blood T cell repertoires in COVID-19. Looking at the study overall: Both acute and convalescent COVID-19 samples were obtained from the United States, Italy and Spain.

Original processing methods: Using reference gene primer amplification, nucleated cell counts were estimated. TCRdb's copy holds only in-frame clones and misses some; the assay was immunoSEQ multiplex PCR. V, J and clone size derive from that table, while D and trimming were established from the DNA sequence. The sample has about 24,000 clones; around nine tenths are singletons. There are 13 residues in the CDR3. V dropped 5 bases and J dropped 7; count of bases not matched to a gene: 7. CDR1 SGHAT and CDR2 FQNNGV come from the germline V gene. This receptor was identified in a woman aged 65 to 85 with active COVID-19. Sequenced material: peripheral blood. The chain employs TRBV11-2 and TRBJ1-2; the match to TRBD1 covers 7 bases. Here the CDR3 DNA reads TGTGCCAGCAGCCTCGGGAGACAGGGTGGCTACACCTTC. It codes for CASSLGRQGGYTF.